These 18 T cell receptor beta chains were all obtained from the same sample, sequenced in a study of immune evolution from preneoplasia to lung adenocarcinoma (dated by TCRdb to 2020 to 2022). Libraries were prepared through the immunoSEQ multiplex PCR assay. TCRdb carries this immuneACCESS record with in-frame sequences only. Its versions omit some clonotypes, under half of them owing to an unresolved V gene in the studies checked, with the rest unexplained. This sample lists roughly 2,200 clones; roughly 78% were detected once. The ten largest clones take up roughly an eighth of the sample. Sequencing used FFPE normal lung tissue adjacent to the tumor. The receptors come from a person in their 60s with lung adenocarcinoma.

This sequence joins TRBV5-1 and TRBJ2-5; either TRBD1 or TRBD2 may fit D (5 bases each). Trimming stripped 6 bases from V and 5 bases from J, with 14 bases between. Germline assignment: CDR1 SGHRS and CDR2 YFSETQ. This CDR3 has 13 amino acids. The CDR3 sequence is CASKVGEWETQYF. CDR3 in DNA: TGCGCCAGCAAGGTAGGGGAGTGGGAGACCCAGTACTTC. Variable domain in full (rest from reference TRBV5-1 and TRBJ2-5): KAGVTQTPRYLIKTRGQQVTLSCSPISGHRSVSWYQQTPGQGLQFLFEYFSETQRNKGNFPGRFSGRQFSNSRSEMNVSTLELGDSALYLCASKVGEWETQYFGPGTRLLVL.

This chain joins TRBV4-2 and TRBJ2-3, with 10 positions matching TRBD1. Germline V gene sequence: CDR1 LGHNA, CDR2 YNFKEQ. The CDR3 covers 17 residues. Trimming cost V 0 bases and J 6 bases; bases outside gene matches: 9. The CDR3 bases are TGTGCCAGCAGCCAAGACCCCCGGGACAGGGGATGGGATACGCAGTATTTT. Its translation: CASSQDPRDRGWDTQYF.

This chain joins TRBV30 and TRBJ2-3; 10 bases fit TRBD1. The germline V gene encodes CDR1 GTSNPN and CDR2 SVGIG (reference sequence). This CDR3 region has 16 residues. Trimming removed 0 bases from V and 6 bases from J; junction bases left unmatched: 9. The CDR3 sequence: CAWSVLRLTGGDTQYF. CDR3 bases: TGTGCCTGGAGTGTCCTCCGCCTGACAGGGGGCGATACGCAGTATTTT. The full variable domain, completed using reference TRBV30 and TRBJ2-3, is SQTIHQWPATLVQPVGSPLSLECTVEGTSNPNLYWYRQAAGRGLQLLFYSVGIGQISSEVPQNLSASRPQDRQFILSSKKLLLSDSGFYLCAWSVLRLTGGDTQYFGPGTRLTVL.

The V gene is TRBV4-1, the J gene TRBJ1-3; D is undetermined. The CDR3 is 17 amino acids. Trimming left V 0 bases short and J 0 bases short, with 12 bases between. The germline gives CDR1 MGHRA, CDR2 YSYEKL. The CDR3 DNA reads TGCGCCAGCAGCCAAGATTTTCACAGCCTCTCTGGAAACACCATATATTTT. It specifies CASSQDFHSLSGNTIYF.

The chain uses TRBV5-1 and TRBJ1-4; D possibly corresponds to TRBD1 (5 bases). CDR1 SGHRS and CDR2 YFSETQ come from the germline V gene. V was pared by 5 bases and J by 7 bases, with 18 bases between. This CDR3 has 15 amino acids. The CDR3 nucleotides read TGCGCCAGCAGTCCTCGGAGTGGGGGGGGTGAAAAACTGTTTTTT. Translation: CASSPRSGGGEKLFF. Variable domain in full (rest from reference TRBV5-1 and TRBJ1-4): KAGVTQTPRYLIKTRGQQVTLSCSPISGHRSVSWYQQTPGQGLQFLFEYFSETQRNKGNFPGRFSGRQFSNSRSEMNVSTLELGDSALYLCASSPRSGGGEKLFFGSGTQLSVL.

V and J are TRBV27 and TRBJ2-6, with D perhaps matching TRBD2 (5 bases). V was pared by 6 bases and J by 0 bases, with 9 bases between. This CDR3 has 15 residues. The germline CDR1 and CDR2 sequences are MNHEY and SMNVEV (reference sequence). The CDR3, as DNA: TGTGCCAGCAGGGCCGAGGGCTCTGGGGCCAACGTCCTGACTTTC. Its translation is CASRAEGSGANVLTF.

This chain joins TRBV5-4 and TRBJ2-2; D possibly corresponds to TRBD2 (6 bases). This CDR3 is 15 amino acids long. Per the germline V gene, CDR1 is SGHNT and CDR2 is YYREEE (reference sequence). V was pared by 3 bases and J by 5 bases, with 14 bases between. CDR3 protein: CASSSPGGVTGELFF. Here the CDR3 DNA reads TGTGCCAGCAGCTCTCCCGGGGGTGTGACCGGGGAGCTGTTTTTT.

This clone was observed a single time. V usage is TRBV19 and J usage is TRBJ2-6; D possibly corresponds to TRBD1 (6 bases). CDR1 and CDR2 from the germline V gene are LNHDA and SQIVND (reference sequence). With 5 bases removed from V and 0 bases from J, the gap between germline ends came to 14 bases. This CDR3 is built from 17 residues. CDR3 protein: CASSASFRGSGANVLTF. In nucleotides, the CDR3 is TGTGCCAGTAGTGCCTCCTTCAGGGGCTCTGGGGCCAACGTCCTGACTTTC.

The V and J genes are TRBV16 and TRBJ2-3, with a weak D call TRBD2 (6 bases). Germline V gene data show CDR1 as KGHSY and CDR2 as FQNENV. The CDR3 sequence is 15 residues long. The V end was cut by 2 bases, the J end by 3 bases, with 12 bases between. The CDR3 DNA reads TGTGCCAGCAGCCAAAGCCGACTAGGAACAGATACGCAGTATTTT. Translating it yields CASSQSRLGTDTQYF.

Here the CDR3 reads CASSSNQRGRTDTQYF. DNA for the CDR3: TGTGCCAGCAGTTCAAATCAGCGGGGGCGCACAGATACGCAGTATTTT. This sequence joins TRBV28 and TRBJ2-3, with 8 bases lining up with TRBD2. V was pared by 4 bases and J by 1 base, with 7 bases of the junction left unmatched. This CDR3 has 16 residues. Germline V CDR1 and CDR2: MDHEN, SYDVKM.

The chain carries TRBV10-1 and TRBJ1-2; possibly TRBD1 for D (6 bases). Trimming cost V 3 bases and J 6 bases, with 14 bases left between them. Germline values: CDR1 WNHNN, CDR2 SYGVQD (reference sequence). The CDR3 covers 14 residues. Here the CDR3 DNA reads TGCGCCAGCAGTGACCGCACTGACAGGCATGGCTACACCTTC. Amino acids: CASSDRTDRHGYTF.

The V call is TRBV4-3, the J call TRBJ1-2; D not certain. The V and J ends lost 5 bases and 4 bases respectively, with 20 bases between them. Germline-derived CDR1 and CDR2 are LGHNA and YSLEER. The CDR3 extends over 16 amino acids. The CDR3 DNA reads TGCGCCAGCAGCTCTACTAGGGTCCGGGGAGTCTATGGCTACACCTTC. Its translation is CASSSTRVRGVYGYTF.

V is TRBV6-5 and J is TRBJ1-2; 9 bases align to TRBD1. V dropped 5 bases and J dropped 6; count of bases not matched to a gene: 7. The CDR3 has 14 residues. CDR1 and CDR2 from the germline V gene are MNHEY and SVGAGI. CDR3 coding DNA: TGTGCCAGCAGTCCCCCCGGGACAGGGCATGGCTACACCTTC. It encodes CASSPPGTGHGYTF.

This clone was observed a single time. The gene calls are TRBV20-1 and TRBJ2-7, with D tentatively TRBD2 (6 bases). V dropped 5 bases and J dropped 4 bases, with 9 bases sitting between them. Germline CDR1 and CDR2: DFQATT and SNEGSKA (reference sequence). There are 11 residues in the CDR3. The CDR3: CSARRGYEQYF. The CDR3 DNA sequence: TGCAGTGCTCGACGGGGGTACGAGCAGTACTTC.

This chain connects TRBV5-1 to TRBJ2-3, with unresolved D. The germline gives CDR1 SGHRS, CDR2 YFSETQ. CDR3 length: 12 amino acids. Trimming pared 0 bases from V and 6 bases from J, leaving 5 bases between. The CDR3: CASSLARDTQYF. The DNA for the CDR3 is TGCGCCAGCAGCTTGGCCCGGGATACGCAGTATTTT.

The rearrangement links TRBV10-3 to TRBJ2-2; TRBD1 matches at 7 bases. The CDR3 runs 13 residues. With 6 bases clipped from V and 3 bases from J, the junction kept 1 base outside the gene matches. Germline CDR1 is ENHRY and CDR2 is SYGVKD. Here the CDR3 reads CAIRGGDTGELFF. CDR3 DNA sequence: TGTGCCATCAGAGGGGGCGACACCGGGGAGCTGTTTTTT.

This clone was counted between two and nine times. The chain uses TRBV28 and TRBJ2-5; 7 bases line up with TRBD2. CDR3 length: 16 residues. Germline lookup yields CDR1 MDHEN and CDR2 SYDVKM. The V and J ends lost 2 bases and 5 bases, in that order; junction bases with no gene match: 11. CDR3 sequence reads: CASSLRLRESIETQYF. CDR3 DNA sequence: TGTGCCAGCAGTTTAAGATTGCGGGAGAGCATCGAGACCCAGTACTTC. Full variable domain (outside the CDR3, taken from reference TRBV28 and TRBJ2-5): DVKVTQSSRYLVKRTGEKVFLECVQDMDHENMFWYRQDPGLGLRLIYFSYDVKMKEKGDIPEGYSVSREKKERFSLILESASTNQTSMYLCASSLRLRESIETQYFGPGTRLLVL.

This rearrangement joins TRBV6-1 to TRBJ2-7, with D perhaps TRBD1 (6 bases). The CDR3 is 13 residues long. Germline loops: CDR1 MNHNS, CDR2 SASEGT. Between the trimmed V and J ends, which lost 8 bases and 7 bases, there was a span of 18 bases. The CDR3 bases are TGTGCCAGCGGAAACCCCGGGACATCAGAGCAGTACTTC. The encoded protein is CASGNPGTSEQYF.